The 31 T cell receptor beta chains in this list originate from one sample, sequenced in a study of T cell changes during pregnancy in multiple sclerosis. Sequencing used immunoSEQ multiplex PCR; TCRdb keeps in-frame clones, though not all of them. Altogether approximately 34,000 clones are present, 90% being singletons, with the ten largest covering about 11%. Source: CD8+ T cells from peripheral blood mononuclear cells, taken before pregnancy. The receptors stem from a female donor with multiple sclerosis, enrolled in a pregnancy study.

The J gene is TRBJ1-2, the V gene TRBV5-1; D unresolved. V gave up 0 bases and J gave up 8 bases, with 14 bases separating them. Per the germline V gene, CDR1 is SGHRS and CDR2 is YFSETQ. CDR3 length: 14 amino acids. CDR3: CASSLGPGRRGYTF. CDR3 coding DNA: TGCGCCAGCAGCTTGGGCCCGGGGAGGCGAGGCTACACCTTC.

The chain recombines TRBV7-6 with TRBJ2-1; tentative D call: TRBD2 (6 bases). CDR3 length: 14 residues. CDR1 and CDR2 (germline): SGHVS, FNYEAQ. The V and J ends lost 5 bases and 8 bases respectively, with 16 bases between them. The CDR3: CASSRRTGVYEQFF. The DNA for the CDR3 is TGTGCCAGCAGCCGCAGGACGGGAGTTTATGAGCAGTTCTTC.

The V and J genes are TRBV28 and TRBJ2-7; 11 bases are shared with TRBD2. V lost 7 bases to trimming and J lost 7 bases; unmatched junction nucleotides: 6. CDR1 and CDR2 (germline): MDHEN, SYDVKM. The CDR3 totals 13 residues. The CDR3 DNA sequence: TGTGCCAGCATGACTAGCGGGGTCGGGGAGCAGTACTTC. Amino acids: CASMTSGVGEQYF.

The chain uses TRBV21-1 and TRBJ2-7; the DNA was not used to check the table's D call, TRBD1. TRBV21-1 is shown as a pseudogene. This CDR3 spans 16 amino acids. The CDR3 reads CASSKSEGAPNYEQYF. DNA of the CDR3: TGTGCCAGCAGCAAAAGCGAAGGGGCGCCGAACTACGAGCAGTACTTC.

The genes are TRBV6-6 and TRBJ1-6; 7 nucleotides line up with TRBD1. The V and J ends lost 0 bases and 14 bases, in that order; junction bases with no gene match: 7. Germline V gene lookup returns CDR1 MNHNY and CDR2 SVGAGI (reference sequence). The CDR3 has 14 residues. The CDR3: CASSYSPVRGTLHF. The CDR3 nucleotides are TGTGCCAGCAGTTACTCGCCAGTCAGGGGGACCCTCCACTTT.

The rearrangement links TRBV5-6 to TRBJ1-5; TRBD1 is a possible D gene (5 bases). The CDR3 extends over 12 amino acids. The V and J ends lost 5 bases and 7 bases respectively, with 10 bases between them. The V gene's germline CDR1 is SGHDT and CDR2 YYEEEE. The CDR3 nucleotides read TGTGCCAGCAGTCAGGGTTTGCAGCCCCAGCATTTT. The encoded protein is CASSQGLQPQHF.

The chain uses TRBV19 and TRBJ1-1, with a possible D match to TRBD1 (6 bases). V was pared by 6 bases and J by 4 bases, with 9 bases between. The CDR3 is 12 amino acids. Germline V lookup: CDR1 LNHDA, CDR2 SQIVND (reference sequence). The CDR3 protein is CASSETGTEAFF. DNA for the CDR3: TGTGCCAGTAGCGAGACAGGCACTGAAGCTTTCTTT.

This chain uses TRBV4-3 with TRBJ2-7; no reliable D call. The CDR3 extends over 15 amino acids. Deletions cut 0 bases from V and 4 bases from J, with 13 bases between. Germline CDR1 reads LGHNA; CDR2 reads YSLEER. The CDR3 DNA reads as TGCGCCAGCAGCCAAGACATCACAGCAAAATACGAGCAGTACTTC. It codes for CASSQDITAKYEQYF.

The chain has TRBV27 and TRBJ1-2, with D possibly being TRBD1 (6 bases). The V gene lost 7 bases and the J gene lost 4 bases, with 13 bases spanning the gap. CDR3 length equals 13 residues. CDR1 is MNHEY, CDR2 SMNVEV, per germline (reference sequence). In DNA, the CDR3 is TGTGCCAGCAAATTCAGGGGAAGCTATGGCTACACCTTC. As protein: CASKFRGSYGYTF.

This rearrangement joins TRBV27 to TRBJ1-5; 9 bases line up with TRBD1. The germline V gene encodes CDR1 MNHEY and CDR2 SMNVEV (reference sequence). This CDR3 comprises 16 residues. Germline trimming cut 4 bases from V and 4 bases from J; bases unmatched to any gene: 8. CDR3 nucleotide sequence: TGTGCCAGCAGTTCTTCCGGGACAGGGATTAATCAGCCCCAGCATTTT. Translated, it gives CASSSSGTGINQPQHF.

V gene TRBV5-1 combines with J gene TRBJ2-7, with D unresolved. The germline gives CDR1 SGHRS, CDR2 YFSETQ. The V and J ends lost 2 bases and 3 bases respectively, with 3 bases between them. This CDR3 contains 11 residues. The CDR3 DNA reads TGCGCCAGCAGCTTATACTACGAGCAGTACTTC. This codes for CASSLYYEQYF. Drawing the rest from reference TRBV5-1 and TRBJ2-7, the complete variable domain is KAGVTQTPRYLIKTRGQQVTLSCSPISGHRSVSWYQQTPGQGLQFLFEYFSETQRNKGNFPGRFSGRQFSNSRSEMNVSTLELGDSALYLCASSLYYEQYFGPGTRLTVT.

The rearrangement uses TRBV27 and TRBJ1-2; TRBD1 is a possible D gene (5 bases). Germline-derived CDR1 and CDR2 are MNHEY and SMNVEV (reference sequence). This CDR3 comprises 13 residues. The ends were cut back, 6 bases at V and 8 bases at J, with 16 bases in the middle. The CDR3 reads CASSGRVWSGYTF. The CDR3 bases are TGTGCCAGCAGCGGCAGGGTCTGGAGCGGCTACACCTTC.

The chain combines TRBV6-5 with TRBJ1-6; possibly TRBD1 for D (6 bases). Trimming took 6 bases from V and 9 from J, leaving 15 bases between them. CDR3 length: 14 amino acids. Germline values: CDR1 MNHEY, CDR2 SVGAGI. This CDR3 is CASSITGLVSPLHF. Written as DNA, the CDR3 is TGTGCCAGCAGCATTACAGGGTTAGTTTCACCCCTCCACTTT.

J is TRBJ1-1 and V is TRBV2; D unresolved. The germline CDR1 and CDR2 sequences are SNHLY and FYNNEI. The V gene lost 8 bases and the J gene lost 0 bases, with 10 bases spanning the gap. The CDR3 consists of 13 residues. Here the CDR3 DNA reads TGTGCCAGCGGTTGGCAGGTGAACACTGAAGCTTTCTTT. Its translation is CASGWQVNTEAFF.

The chain employs TRBV5-6 and TRBJ2-7; no clear D. CDR3 length: 14 amino acids. Trimming stripped 3 bases from V and 5 bases from J, with 15 bases between. Germline V lookup: CDR1 SGHDT, CDR2 YYEEEE. CDR3 in amino acids: CASSSTLQIHEQYF. CDR3 DNA: TGTGCCAGCAGCTCGACTTTACAAATCCACGAGCAGTACTTC.

The chain carries TRBV7-8 and TRBJ2-2, with D possibly being TRBD2 (5 bases). CDR1 and CDR2 from the germline V gene are SGHVS and FQNEAQ. The CDR3 consists of 14 residues. V dropped 1 base and J dropped 5 bases, with 8 bases sitting between them. CDR3 loop: CASSLGTRTGELFF. The CDR3 nucleotides read TGTGCCAGCAGCTTAGGTACTAGGACCGGGGAGCTGTTTTTT.

This clone has a handful of counts. This rearrangement joins TRBV30 to TRBJ1-1; the D is unclear. Trimming pared 0 bases from V and 3 bases from J, leaving 8 bases between. Germline V gives CDR1 GTSNPN, CDR2 SVGIG (reference sequence). This CDR3 region has 13 residues. This CDR3 is CAWSVSVYTEAFF. The CDR3, as DNA: TGTGCCTGGAGTGTATCGGTATACACTGAAGCTTTCTTT.

The gene calls are TRBV19 and TRBJ2-3; possibly TRBD2 for D (5 bases). The V end was cut by 1 base, the J end by 2 bases, with 19 bases between. Germline-derived CDR1 and CDR2 are LNHDA and SQIVND (reference sequence). The CDR3 is 18 residues long. The CDR3 DNA sequence: TGTGCCAGTAGTATAGGAACCCGGAGGACTGAAGTCACAGATACGCAGTATTTT. Protein product: CASSIGTRRTEVTDTQYF. The variable domain in full, completed from reference TRBV19 and TRBJ2-3, reads DGGITQSPKYLFRKEGQNVTLSCEQNLNHDAMYWYRQDPGQGLRLIYYSQIVNDFQKGDIAEGYSVSREKKESFPLTVTSAQKNPTAFYLCASSIGTRRTEVTDTQYFGPGTRLTVL.

The rearrangement joins TRBV6-5 to TRBJ2-3; a possible D gene is TRBD1 (6 bases). V lost 5 bases and J lost 0, with 9 bases in between. The CDR3 has 14 amino acids. Germline lookup yields CDR1 MNHEY and CDR2 SVGAGI. The CDR3 DNA follows: TGTGCCAGCAGTAGACAGGAGAGCACAGATACGCAGTATTTT. It codes for CASSRQESTDTQYF.

The chain has TRBV7-8 and TRBJ2-5; tentative D call: TRBD1 (7 bases). The CDR3 runs to 15 residues. In germline, CDR1 is SGHVS, CDR2 FQNEAQ. The V end was cut by 2 bases, the J end by 5 bases, with 15 bases between. The CDR3 region is CASSLRSAGGETQYF. CDR3 DNA sequence: TGTGCCAGCAGCTTACGGTCGGCAGGGGGGGAGACCCAGTACTTC.

The J gene is TRBJ2-3, the V gene TRBV6-6, with 7 bases fitting TRBD2. The V and J ends lost 0 bases and 2 bases, in that order; junction bases with no gene match: 5. CDR3 length: 16 residues. Germline V gene data show CDR1 as MNHNY and CDR2 as SVGAGI (reference sequence). The CDR3 loop reads CASSYSSLAVTDTQYF. The CDR3 region has the DNA TGTGCCAGCAGTTACTCGAGTCTAGCGGTCACAGATACGCAGTATTTT.

The chain recombines TRBV4-1 with TRBJ1-1; D gene unclear. Between the trimmed V and J ends, which lost 0 bases and 0 bases, there was a span of 17 bases. The CDR3 consists of 18 residues. Germline V gives CDR1 MGHRA, CDR2 YSYEKL. DNA of the CDR3: TGCGCCAGCAGCCAAGAGCGGGGATCTAGGCACTTGAACACTGAAGCTTTCTTT. This codes for CASSQERGSRHLNTEAFF.

The chain joins TRBV27 to TRBJ2-1, with a tentative D call TRBD1 (5 bases). The CDR3 consists of 15 residues. The V gene's germline CDR1 is MNHEY and CDR2 SMNVEV (reference sequence). V lost 1 base and J lost 7, with 14 bases in between. The CDR3 nucleotides are TGTGCCAGCAGTTTATGGCAGGGCTATGGGAATGAGCAGTTCTTC. Protein: CASSLWQGYGNEQFF.

The V and J genes are TRBV4-2 and TRBJ1-4; TRBD1 might be the D (5 bases). Germline lookup yields CDR1 LGHNA and CDR2 YNFKEQ. There are 15 residues in the CDR3. V lost 0 bases and J lost 8, with 13 bases in between. This CDR3 reads CASSQEEGMREKLFF. The CDR3 DNA is TGTGCCAGCAGCCAAGAGGAGGGGATGAGGGAAAAACTGTTTTTT.

The rearrangement joins TRBV4-3 to TRBJ2-7; D might be TRBD2 (7 bases). Per the germline V gene, CDR1 is LGHNA and CDR2 is YSLEER. V gave up 1 base and J gave up 3 bases, with 13 bases separating them. This CDR3 is built from 15 residues. The CDR3 coding sequence is TGCGCCAGCAGCCAAGGGAGGGGGGGGAGCTACGAGCAGTACTTC. Protein product: CASSQGRGGSYEQYF.

The V gene is TRBV7-2, the J gene TRBJ1-1, with 7 nucleotides matching TRBD1. The CDR3 spans 15 residues. Losses at the gene ends were 3 bases for V and 4 bases for J; bases not matched to a gene: 8. Germline CDR1 and CDR2: SGHTA and FQGNSA. The CDR3 spells CASSLTGFSVTEAFF. In DNA, the CDR3 is TGTGCCAGCAGCTTGACAGGGTTCTCGGTCACTGAAGCTTTCTTT.

V is TRBV2 and J is TRBJ1-1; 8 nucleotides agree with TRBD1. The germline CDR1 and CDR2 sequences are SNHLY and FYNNEI. The CDR3 is 18 residues long. The V gene end was trimmed by 5 bases and the J gene end by 3 bases; junction bases not matched to a gene: 17. The chain's CDR3 is CASSNIVGAQTGDTEAFF. CDR3 in DNA: TGTGCCAGCAGTAACATAGTAGGAGCACAGACAGGGGACACTGAAGCTTTCTTT.

This sequence joins TRBV6-5 and TRBJ2-3; D perhaps matches TRBD2 (5 bases). Germline V gives CDR1 MNHEY, CDR2 SVGAGI. Trimming left V 4 bases short and J 6 bases short, with 14 bases between. This CDR3 spans 14 amino acids. Written as DNA, the CDR3 is TGTGCCAGCAGTTGGACTCCTGATCTGGATACGCAGTATTTT. Protein: CASSWTPDLDTQYF.

V usage is TRBV30 and J usage is TRBJ2-2, with D possibly matching TRBD1 (6 bases). The germline CDR1 and CDR2 sequences are GTSNPN and SVGIG (reference sequence). The CDR3 has 14 residues. V was shortened by 3 bases and J by 3 bases, with 11 bases between the two germline ends. Here the CDR3 DNA reads TGTGCCTGGAGCGCGGACAGTTACACCGGGGAGCTGTTTTTT. Its protein is CAWSADSYTGELFF. Drawing the rest from reference TRBV30 and TRBJ2-2, the complete variable domain is SQTIHQWPATLVQPVGSPLSLECTVEGTSNPNLYWYRQAAGRGLQLLFYSVGIGQISSEVPQNLSASRPQDRQFILSSKKLLLSDSGFYLCAWSADSYTGELFFGEGSRLTVL.

The chain is built from TRBV27 and TRBJ2-5; D perhaps matches TRBD2 (6 bases). Germline V gene sequence: CDR1 MNHEY, CDR2 SMNVEV (reference sequence). The length of the CDR3 is 15 residues. Trimming took 6 bases from V and 5 from J, leaving 19 bases between them. In nucleotides, the CDR3 is TGTGCCAGCAGCCCGGGGGAAAGGAAGTGGGAGACCCAGTACTTC. Encoded protein: CASSPGERKWETQYF.

In nucleotides, the CDR3 is TGCGCCAGCAGCCAGGCGGTAAATCCGGGAAGGAGCACTGAAGCTTTCTTT. It translates to CASSQAVNPGRSTEAFF. This chain connects TRBV4-3 to TRBJ1-1; no clear D. This CDR3 spans 17 amino acids. V was pared by 3 bases and J by 4 bases, with 21 bases between. Looked up from germline, CDR1 is LGHNA and CDR2 is YSLEER.